The present entry profiles one TCR beta chain with its context. Other nucleotide sequences from this sample produce the same CDR3. Methods used by the authors: Amplification of reference gene primers was used by the study to estimate nucleated cell counts. The repertoire was sequenced with immunoSEQ multiplex PCR; TCRdb's copy has only in-frame clones and lacks some. That table furnishes V, J and clone size, whereas the DNA furnished D and trimming. The sample has some 87,000 clones, about 84% seen once; the top ten hold approximately 23%. These data are taken from a study of blood T cell repertoires in COVID-19. Looking at the study overall: Material from acute and convalescent COVID-19 was sourced from the United States, Italy and Spain. Sample material is recorded as cDNA or gDNA derived from T cells, B-cell-depleted T cells, or PBMCs.

V gave up 0 bases and J gave up 7 bases, with 13 bases separating them. CDR1 and CDR2 (germline): SGHVS, FQNEAQ. This CDR3 region has 15 residues. The sequence came from a man at least 80 years old with active or convalescent COVID-19. Sample: peripheral blood. The chain links TRBV7-8 to TRBJ1-5; no reliable D call. CDR3 nucleotide sequence: TGTGCCAGCAGCTTAGCTTTAGGAGGTGGCCAGCCCCAGCATTTT. Translation: CASSLALGGGQPQHF.